The 19 T cell receptor beta chains listed next were all sequenced from one sample in a study of OX40 agonist ivuxolimab in advanced cancers. The protocol was immunoSEQ multiplex PCR, while the TCRdb copy is restricted to in-frame clones and leaves out a portion. The data show more than 20,000 clones, about 90% seen once. The sequencing used CD4+ or CD8+ T cells sorted from blood, collected in a trial of the OX40 agonist ivuxolimab. The receptors come from an adult with an advanced solid tumor such as melanoma, head and neck, liver or kidney cancer.

The rearrangement uses TRBV5-6 and TRBJ1-4, with D possibly TRBD1 on 5 matching bases. CDR1 SGHDT and CDR2 YYEEEE come from the germline V gene. Trimming pared 2 bases from V and 7 bases from J, leaving 12 bases between. The CDR3 has 14 amino acids. CDR3: CASSFGGLGEKLFF. The CDR3 bases are TGTGCCAGCAGCTTTGGGGGGTTGGGTGAAAAACTGTTTTTT.

This chain links TRBV4-2 with TRBJ1-5; D may be TRBD1 (5 bases). Germline CDR1 reads LGHNA; CDR2 reads YNFKEQ. The CDR3 is made up of 16 amino acids. The V and J ends lost 0 bases and 5 bases respectively, with 14 bases between them. Written as DNA, the CDR3 is TGTGCCAGCAGCCAAGACCACGTGGACATGTATCAGCCCCAGCATTTT. Protein product: CASSQDHVDMYQPQHF.

For this clone: Other DNA sequences in the sample encode the same CDR3. The chain employs TRBV2 and TRBJ2-1; D unclear. The V gene's germline CDR1 is SNHLY and CDR2 FYNNEI. The CDR3 spans 13 residues. Trimming stripped 6 bases from V and 4 bases from J, with 10 bases between. CDR3: CASSAVDYNEQFF. The CDR3 coding sequence is TGTGCCAGCAGCGCCGTCGATTACAATGAGCAGTTCTTC.

J is TRBJ1-2 and V is TRBV2; D not certain. The germline V gene encodes CDR1 SNHLY and CDR2 FYNNEI. V lost 1 base to trimming and J lost 3 bases, with 0 bases between them. The CDR3 loop spans 11 amino acids. CDR3 in amino acids: CASSEDYGYTF. The DNA of the CDR3 is TGTGCCAGCAGTGAAGACTATGGCTACACCTTC.

V usage is TRBV7-6 and J usage is TRBJ1-1; D gene unclear. V lost 5 bases and J 5 bases, leaving 12 bases between the germline ends. There are 13 residues in the CDR3. Germline CDR1 is SGHVS and CDR2 is FNYEAQ. CDR3 protein: CASSVGRETEAFF. The DNA of the CDR3 is TGTGCCAGCAGCGTAGGGAGGGAGACTGAAGCTTTCTTT.

This chain links TRBV27 with TRBJ1-5; D unresolved. CDR1 MNHEY and CDR2 SMNVEV come from the germline V gene (reference sequence). The CDR3 has 14 amino acids. Trimming shortened V by 8 bases and J by 2 bases, and 13 bases separated the two germline ends. The CDR3: CASSMGRGNQPQHF. DNA of the CDR3: TGTGCCAGCTCAATGGGCCGAGGCAATCAGCCCCAGCATTTT.

The chain carries TRBV18 and TRBJ1-5; tentatively, D is TRBD1 (6 bases). Germline-derived CDR1 and CDR2 are KGHSH and LQKENI. V was pared by 2 bases and J by 4 bases, with 6 bases between. The CDR3 extends over 13 amino acids. The CDR3 DNA sequence: TGTGCCAGCTCACCAACAGGGAATCAGCCCCAGCATTTT. This sequence encodes CASSPTGNQPQHF.

This rearrangement joins TRBV6-5 to TRBJ1-1, with a possible D match to TRBD1 (6 bases). CDR1 is MNHEY, CDR2 SVGAGI, per germline. The CDR3 has 15 residues. The V gene lost 0 bases and the J gene lost 4 bases, with 12 bases spanning the gap. The CDR3: CASSYSGGGSTEAFF. The CDR3 nucleotides read TGTGCCAGCAGTTACTCAGGGGGGGGGAGCACTGAAGCTTTCTTT.

V and J are TRBV18 and TRBJ2-7; 11 nucleotides line up with TRBD1. V lost 6 bases to trimming and J lost 3 bases; unmatched junction nucleotides: 4. There are 14 residues in the CDR3. Looked up from germline, CDR1 is KGHSH and CDR2 is LQKENI. CDR3 sequence (DNA): TGTGCCAGCTCCGCCGGGACAGGGGGCTACGAGCAGTACTTC. It yields the protein CASSAGTGGYEQYF.

V is TRBV4-2 and J is TRBJ2-5; D is perhaps TRBD2 (7 bases). Trimming left V 1 base short and J 0 bases short, with 15 bases between. CDR3 length: 17 residues. Germline loops: CDR1 LGHNA, CDR2 YNFKEQ. CDR3 sequence: CASSQVGRGGDQETQYF. CDR3 sequence (DNA): TGTGCCAGCAGCCAAGTTGGTCGAGGGGGGGACCAAGAGACCCAGTACTTC.

The V call is TRBV6-5, the J call TRBJ2-7; D gene ambiguous. There are 11 residues in the CDR3. Trimming removed 4 bases from V and 3 bases from J, with 4 bases in between. Germline lookup yields CDR1 MNHEY and CDR2 SVGAGI. CDR3 region: CASSSYYEQYF. In DNA form, the CDR3 reads TGTGCCAGCAGTTCTTACTACGAGCAGTACTTC.

The chain uses TRBV27 and TRBJ2-1; 10 positions agree with TRBD2. Germline lookup yields CDR1 MNHEY and CDR2 SMNVEV (reference sequence). Trimming at V came to 4 bases and at J to 0 bases, leaving 9 bases not matched to a gene. CDR3 length: 18 amino acids. CDR3 sequence (DNA): TGTGCCAGCAGTTGGCTAGCGGGGGCCACTAGCTCCTACAATGAGCAGTTCTTC. This encodes CASSWLAGATSSYNEQFF.

The V gene is TRBV7-9, the J gene TRBJ2-2; 9 bases map to TRBD1. The V gene end was trimmed by 5 bases and the J gene end by 6 bases; junction bases not matched to a gene: 13. CDR1 is SEHNR and CDR2 is FQNEAQ in the germline V gene (reference sequence). CDR3 length: 17 amino acids. In DNA form, the CDR3 reads TGTGCCAGCAGCCTGGGTCCGGGACAGGGCCGCCCCGGGGAGCTGTTTTTT. Translating it yields CASSLGPGQGRPGELFF.

This clone came up once. The chain has TRBV4-1 and TRBJ2-7; 9 bases are shared with TRBD1. The CDR3 sequence is 15 residues long. J lost 3 bases, V lost 2 bases, and 5 bases had no gene match. In germline, CDR1 is MGHRA, CDR2 YSYEKL. The CDR3 sequence: CASSQTRDRDYEQYF. DNA of the CDR3: TGCGCCAGCAGCCAAACCCGGGACAGGGACTACGAGCAGTACTTC.

The rearrangement links TRBV4-1 to TRBJ1-1; the D gene is possibly TRBD1 (6 bases). This CDR3 has 14 amino acids. Germline CDR1 is MGHRA and CDR2 is YSYEKL. V was shortened by 1 base and J by 0 bases, with 6 bases between the two germline ends. CDR3 sequence: CASSQAGVNTEAFF. In nucleotides, the CDR3 is TGCGCCAGCAGCCAAGCAGGGGTGAACACTGAAGCTTTCTTT.

This chain uses TRBV11-2 with TRBJ1-6; 9 positions match TRBD1. The length of the CDR3 is 18 residues. The germline V gene encodes CDR1 SGHAT and CDR2 FQNNGV. V shed 5 bases and J 5 bases; nucleotides not matched to a gene: 13. The CDR3 DNA follows: TGTGCCAGCAGCCAGCATAATACAGGGGGCCTCGATAATTCACCCCTCCACTTT. Amino acid sequence: CASSQHNTGGLDNSPLHF.

The chain employs TRBV6-5 and TRBJ2-3; D gene ambiguous. Between the trimmed V and J ends, which lost 5 bases and 6 bases, there was a span of 15 bases. The CDR3 loop spans 14 amino acids. Germline V lookup: CDR1 MNHEY, CDR2 SVGAGI. For the CDR3, the DNA is TGTGCCAGCAGTAAAGGTTTAACCCCCGATACGCAGTATTTT. Protein sequence: CASSKGLTPDTQYF.

The chain links TRBV27 to TRBJ1-4, with D tentatively TRBD1 (5 bases). Germline CDR1 reads MNHEY; CDR2 reads SMNVEV (reference sequence). Trimming took 4 bases from V and 7 from J, leaving 16 bases between them. The CDR3 extends over 15 amino acids. The CDR3 nucleotides read TGTGCCAGCAGTTCCCAGGTGGGGGGGGTTGAAAAACTGTTTTTT. Encoded protein: CASSSQVGGVEKLFF.

The chain is built from TRBV27 and TRBJ2-1; maybe TRBD1 (6 bases). This CDR3 spans 15 amino acids. Germline lookup yields CDR1 MNHEY and CDR2 SMNVEV (reference sequence). Trimming took 7 bases from V and 9 from J, leaving 22 bases between them. CDR3 sequence reads: CASTNLLSPGAEQFF. For the CDR3, the DNA is TGTGCCAGCACCAACCTTCTGTCCCCAGGGGCTGAGCAGTTCTTC.